This is a list of T cell receptor beta chains from one sample in a study of CD8 T cells in ankylosing spondylitis. TCRdb fed the 5' RACE reads into MiXCR, producing one record per CDR3 protein. The sample lists tens of thousands of distinct CDR3 sequences, more than 3% seen once, with 4% in the top ten. The sequencing input was blood, either unsorted or a sorted T cell fraction (not recorded which). The source is a female donor with ankylosing spondylitis or in good health (not recorded which). Each CDR3 is given with its conserved first and last residue. A D gene is named only where the DNA matches it firmly. Size is omitted from some rows. Given values are once, few, many or a class for expanded clones.

J gene: TRBJ1-2
clone size: many
D gene: NA
V gene: TRBV9
CDR3 protein: CASSRQDYGYTF
CDR3 DNA: TGTGCCAGCAGCCGCCAGGACTATGGCTACACCTTC

J gene: TRBJ1-1
clone size: NA
D gene: NA
V gene: TRBV9
CDR3 protein: CASSVQGLGTEAFF
CDR3 DNA: TGTGCCAGCAGCGTGCAGGGGTTAGGCACTGAAGCTTTCTTT

J gene: TRBJ2-1
clone size: many
D gene: NA
V gene: TRBV9
CDR3 protein: CASSGPGDAGYNEQFF
CDR3 DNA: TGTGCCAGCAGCGGCCCGGGTGATGCGGGGTACAATGAGCAGTTCTTC

J gene: TRBJ1-1
clone size: many
D gene: TRBD1
V gene: TRBV9
CDR3 protein: CASSVGTGGTEAFF
CDR3 DNA: TGTGCCAGCAGCGTTGGGACAGGGGGAACTGAAGCTTTCTTT

J gene: TRBJ1-4
clone size: many
D gene: TRBD1
V gene: TRBV9
CDR3 protein: CASSPTGTGGASTNEKLFF
CDR3 DNA: TGTGCCAGCAGCCCAACCGGGACAGGGGGGGCCTCAACTAATGAAAAACTGTTTTTT

J gene: TRBJ1-1
clone size: many
D gene: NA
V gene: TRBV9
CDR3 protein: CASSVGSMNTEAFF
CDR3 DNA: TGTGCCAGCAGCGTGGGCAGTATGAACACTGAAGCTTTCTTT

J gene: TRBJ1-1
clone size: many
D gene: TRBD1
V gene: TRBV9
CDR3 protein: CASSPDSRGAAFF
CDR3 DNA: TGTGCCAGCAGCCCTGACTCCAGGGGGGCAGCTTTCTTT

J gene: TRBJ2-7
clone size: many
D gene: NA
V gene: TRBV9
CDR3 protein: CASSTSPGDPSYEQYF
CDR3 DNA: TGTGCCAGCAGCACAAGCCCAGGGGACCCTTCCTACGAGCAGTACTTC

J gene: TRBJ2-1
clone size: many
D gene: TRBD2
V gene: TRBV9
CDR3 protein: CASSVEIRTSSNEQFF
CDR3 DNA: TGTGCCAGCAGCGTAGAAATCCGGACTAGCAGCAATGAGCAGTTCTTC

J gene: TRBJ2-5
clone size: many
D gene: TRBD2
V gene: TRBV9
CDR3 protein: CASSVGGAGGPGETQYF
CDR3 DNA: TGTGCCAGCAGCGTAGGTGGTGCGGGGGGGCCCGGGGAGACCCAGTACTTC

J gene: TRBJ2-3
clone size: NA
D gene: NA
V gene: TRBV9
CDR3 protein: CASSISRDTQYF
CDR3 DNA: TGTGCCAGCAGCATAAGTAGGGATACGCAGTATTTT

J gene: TRBJ1-5
clone size: many
D gene: NA
V gene: TRBV9
CDR3 protein: CASSVRGGNQPQHF
CDR3 DNA: TGTGCCAGCAGCGTACGGGGTGGCAATCAGCCCCAGCATTTT

J gene: TRBJ1-2
clone size: many
D gene: NA
V gene: TRBV9
CDR3 protein: CASSASEGRGYTF
CDR3 DNA: TGTGCCAGCAGCGCCTCAGAAGGCAGGGGCTACACCTTC

J gene: TRBJ2-1
clone size: few
D gene: TRBD2
V gene: TRBV9
CDR3 protein: CASSVDQGPSGKRGVSYNEQFF
CDR3 DNA: TGTGCCAGCAGCGTAGATCAGGGACCCTCGGGGAAGCGGGGGGTCTCCTACAATGAGCAGTTCTTC

J gene: TRBJ1-4
clone size: many
D gene: TRBD1
V gene: TRBV9
CDR3 protein: CASSVAGDSPNEKLFF
CDR3 DNA: TGTGCCAGCAGCGTAGCTGGGGACAGTCCTAATGAAAAACTGTTTTTT

J gene: TRBJ2-1
clone size: many
D gene: TRBD1
V gene: TRBV9
CDR3 protein: CASSVDGTGYNEQFF
CDR3 DNA: TGTGCCAGCAGCGTAGATGGGACAGGATACAATGAGCAGTTCTTC

J gene: TRBJ1-3
clone size: many
D gene: NA
V gene: TRBV9
CDR3 protein: CASSVDGNSGNTIYF
CDR3 DNA: TGTGCCAGCAGCGTAGATGGGAACTCTGGAAACACCATATATTTT

J gene: TRBJ1-3
clone size: many
D gene: NA
V gene: TRBV9
CDR3 protein: CASSTPRVYSGNTIYF
CDR3 DNA: TGTGCCAGCAGCACCCCCCGGGTCTACTCTGGAAACACCATATATTTT

J gene: TRBJ2-7
clone size: many
D gene: NA
V gene: TRBV9
CDR3 protein: CASSPRTASYEQYF
CDR3 DNA: TGTGCCAGCAGCCCTCGGACAGCCTCCTACGAGCAGTACTTC

J gene: TRBJ1-6
clone size: many
D gene: NA
V gene: TRBV9
CDR3 protein: CASSVESRGNSPLHF
CDR3 DNA: TGTGCCAGCAGCGTAGAAAGCAGGGGTAATTCACCCCTCCACTTT

J gene: TRBJ2-1
clone size: NA
D gene: NA
V gene: TRBV9
CDR3 protein: CVSSVEYPNEQFF
CDR3 DNA: TGTGTCAGCAGCGTGGAATACCCTAATGAGCAGTTCTTC

J gene: TRBJ1-2
clone size: many
D gene: NA
V gene: TRBV9
CDR3 protein: CASSVDQYGYTF
CDR3 DNA: TGTGCCAGCAGCGTAGATCAATATGGCTACACCTTC

J gene: TRBJ2-1
clone size: many
D gene: TRBD2
V gene: TRBV9
CDR3 protein: CASSVAGGPHNEQFF
CDR3 DNA: TGTGCCAGCAGCGTAGCGGGGGGGCCCCACAATGAGCAGTTCTTC

J gene: TRBJ2-2
clone size: many
D gene: TRBD2
V gene: TRBV9
CDR3 protein: CASSETSTNTGELFF
CDR3 DNA: TGTGCCAGCAGCGAGACTAGCACGAACACCGGGGAGCTGTTTTTT

J gene: TRBJ2-7
clone size: many
D gene: NA
V gene: TRBV9
CDR3 protein: CASSPHQFYEQYF
CDR3 DNA: TGTGCCAGCAGCCCCCACCAGTTCTACGAGCAGTACTTC

J gene: TRBJ2-5
clone size: many
D gene: TRBD2
V gene: TRBV9
CDR3 protein: CASSVLAGTSGGTAGETQYF
CDR3 DNA: TGTGCCAGCAGCGTATTGGCCGGGACTAGCGGGGGGACCGCGGGGGAGACCCAGTACTTC

J gene: TRBJ1-2
clone size: many
D gene: NA
V gene: TRBV9
CDR3 protein: CASSAQGYGYTF
CDR3 DNA: TGTGCCAGCAGCGCTCAGGGGTATGGCTACACCTTC